This T cell receptor (beta chain) was captured by sequencing in a study of T cell responses to AZD1222 COVID-19 vaccine. Study observations and caveats: Spike was spanned by vaccine-associated CD4 TCRs, which were dominant at 160-218 and 743-854.

V lost 6 bases and J 3 bases, leaving 18 bases between the germline ends. This CDR3 is 15 amino acids long. CDR1 and CDR2 (germline): MNHEY, SMNVEV (reference sequence). Clones were sequenced by immunoSEQ multiplex PCR, and TCRdb holds only the in-frame ones, with some missing. The sample consists of about 150,000 clones, more than 85% of them appearing once. Note on this clone: The antigen is not known.

This clonotype originated in an adult who received the AZD1222 COVID-19 vaccine. The V and J genes are TRBV27 and TRBJ2-7; D gene unclear. The source material was peripheral blood, sampled 28 days after the second AZD1222 dose. The CDR3 protein is CASRLVAENNYEQYF. CDR3 coding DNA: TGTGCCAGCAGACTCGTTGCGGAAAACAACTACGAGCAGTACTTC.